The sequence of this T cell receptor beta chain was determined in a study of blood T cell repertoires in COVID-19. Background on the study: T cells, B-cell-depleted T cells, or PBMCs provided the cDNA or gDNA that served as material.

Cohorts were based on clinical histories the participants reported. A case of COVID-19 had been met by exposed participants within 2 weeks before study entry. Original processing methods: From reference gene primer amplification, estimates of nucleated cell counts were derived. Measured with immunoSEQ multiplex PCR; TCRdb has only the in-frame clones, and not every one. V and J calls and clone size are copied from that table; D and trimming were computed from the DNA. The repertoire holds 200,000 to 300,000 clones, with 80% to 90% as singletons. The CDR3 runs to 15 residues. Germline CDR1 SGHVS, CDR2 FNYEAQ. V lost 3 bases, J lost 8 bases, and 16 bases lay in between.

The TCR was taken from a woman aged 40 to 50 who had been exposed to COVID-19. Sequencing input: PBMCs or T cells enriched from blood (not recorded which). The chain recombines TRBV7-6 with TRBJ2-2; TRBD2 is a possible D gene (6 bases). The CDR3 region is CASSFGFTGAGELFF. DNA for the CDR3: TGTGCCAGCAGCTTTGGATTTACGGGAGCTGGGGAGCTGTTTTTT.